This T cell receptor beta chain was obtained from a study of OX40 agonist ivuxolimab in advanced cancers. Regarding the study in general: Ivuxolimab was an agonistic, fully human IgG2 monoclonal antibody directed against OX40 (CD134), a costimulatory receptor. Intravenous ivuxolimab was administered to patients every 2 weeks at six dose levels: 0.01, 0.1, 0.3, 1.5, 3 and 10 mg/kg. Of the roughly 52 dose-escalation patients, hepatocellular carcinoma was present in approximately 20, melanoma in some 15, renal cell carcinoma in 9 and head and neck cancer in 9. A male proportion of roughly 80% and a mean age of around 60 years, ranging from about 23 to 90, were recorded for the dose-escalation cohort. Patients were allowed to have had prior anti-PD-1, anti-PD-L1 or anti-CTLA-4 therapy, and around two fifths of the dose-escalation patients had been treated with checkpoint inhibitors. Three dose-escalation patients achieved partial responses, one with hepatocellular carcinoma and two with cutaneous melanoma. The point of sequencing TCRbeta in the periphery was to test whether ivuxolimab changed TCR sequence diversity and drove clonal T-cell expansion. The monotherapy dose-escalation portion (N of about 50 patients) of the phase I ivuxolimab trial is reported in the paper. Study-level results and caveats: After ivuxolimab, expanded clones were on average more numerous among CD8+ T cells than among CD4+ T cells. At doses of 0.1 to 3.0 mg/kg, clonal expansion of both CD4+ and CD8+ blood T cells was observed from baseline to week 6. Which antigens the clonally expanded peripheral T cells were specific for was not determined. In partial responders in the 0.1-3.0 mg/kg groups, normalized peripheral clonal expansion was found to be among the lowest, especially among CD8+ T cells. Low levels of normalized T-cell clonal expansion were also seen in some nonresponding patients.

To sequence the TCRbeta CDR3 region, genomic DNA was isolated from the sorted cells. TCRbeta CDR3 regions were sequenced using the immunoSEQ Assay. Entries here come from immuneACCESS through TCRdb and include only in-frame sequences with V and J called. Some clones fail to appear in such tables; in the studies checked, an unresolved V gene covers under half of the shortfall, and the cause of the remainder is unknown. This sample comprises 30,000 to 45,000 clones, 70% to 85% of them detected only once. The top ten constitute approximately 1.8% of the sample. The trial excluded patients who had a history of autoimmune disease or were on systemic immunosuppression. Peripheral blood for TCR sequencing was drawn from every dose cohort at baseline, at cycle 4 day 1 and at cycle 7 day 1. Samples were obtained from an open-label, multicenter, first-in-human phase I dose-escalation trial of ivuxolimab. Adults with locally advanced or metastatic melanoma, renal cell carcinoma, hepatocellular carcinoma or head and neck squamous cell carcinoma were enrolled in the trial. Before TCR sequencing, CD4+ T cells and CD8+ T cells from peripheral blood were sorted into separate populations.

The germline V end is reduced by 3 bases and the J end by 1 base; junction bases left unmatched: 4. From the germline V gene, CDR1 is SGHVS and CDR2 is FQNEAQ. From the cysteine up to the phenylalanine, the CDR3 has a length of 16 residues. Only the CDR3 DNA stays, 48 bases, in frame from base 1. The count of this clone is one. Its antigen is unknown. Per-base qualities were not stored, and no clone one base away is much larger. This receptor was identified in an adult with an advanced solid tumor such as melanoma, head and neck, liver or kidney cancer. The sequenced sample was CD4+ or CD8+ T cells sorted from blood, obtained in a trial of the OX40 agonist ivuxolimab. This chain is built from TRBV7-8 and TRBJ1-5; 9 bases in the middle match TRBD1. The CDR3 reads CASSFGTGRSNQPQHF. At the DNA level, the sequence is TGTGCCAGCAGCTTTGGGACAGGGCGAAGCAATCAGCCCCAGCATTTT.